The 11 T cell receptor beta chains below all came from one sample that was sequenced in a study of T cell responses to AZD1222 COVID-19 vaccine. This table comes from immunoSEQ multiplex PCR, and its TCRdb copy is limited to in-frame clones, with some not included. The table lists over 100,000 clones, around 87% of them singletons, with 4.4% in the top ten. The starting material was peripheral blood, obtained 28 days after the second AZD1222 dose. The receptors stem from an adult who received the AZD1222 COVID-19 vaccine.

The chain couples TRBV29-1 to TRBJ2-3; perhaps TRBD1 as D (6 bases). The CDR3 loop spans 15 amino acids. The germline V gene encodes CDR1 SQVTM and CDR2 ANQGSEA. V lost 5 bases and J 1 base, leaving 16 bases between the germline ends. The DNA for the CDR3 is TGCAGCGTTAAGGGCCTCTGGGGGCGCACAGATACGCAGTATTTT. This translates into CSVKGLWGRTDTQYF.

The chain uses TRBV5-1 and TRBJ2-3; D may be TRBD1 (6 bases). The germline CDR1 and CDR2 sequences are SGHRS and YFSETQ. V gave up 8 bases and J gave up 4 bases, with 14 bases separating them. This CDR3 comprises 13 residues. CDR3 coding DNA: TGCGCCAGTCAGGGGATGAGATCAGATACGCAGTATTTT. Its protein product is CASQGMRSDTQYF.

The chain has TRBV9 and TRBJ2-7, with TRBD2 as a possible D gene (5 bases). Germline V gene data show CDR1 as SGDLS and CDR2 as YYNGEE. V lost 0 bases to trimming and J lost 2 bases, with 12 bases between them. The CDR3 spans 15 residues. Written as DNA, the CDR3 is TGTGCCAGCAGCGTAGGCCGGGGTCCGACCTACGAGCAGTACTTC. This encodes CASSVGRGPTYEQYF.

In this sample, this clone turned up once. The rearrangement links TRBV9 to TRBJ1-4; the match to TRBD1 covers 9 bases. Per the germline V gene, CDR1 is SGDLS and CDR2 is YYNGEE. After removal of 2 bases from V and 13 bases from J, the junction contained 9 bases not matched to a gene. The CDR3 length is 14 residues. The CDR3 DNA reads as TGTGCCAGCAGCGTGGACAGGGGAGACCTAGGACTGTTTTTT. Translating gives CASSVDRGDLGLFF.

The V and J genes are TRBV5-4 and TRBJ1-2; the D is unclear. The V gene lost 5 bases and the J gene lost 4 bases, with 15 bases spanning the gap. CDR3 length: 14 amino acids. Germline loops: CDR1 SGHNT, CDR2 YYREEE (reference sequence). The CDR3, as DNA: TGTGCCAGCAGATCCCGGATGTTGCGCTATGGCTACACCTTC. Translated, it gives CASRSRMLRYGYTF. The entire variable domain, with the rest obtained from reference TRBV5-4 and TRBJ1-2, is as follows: ETGVTQSPTHLIKTRGQQVTLRCSSQSGHNTVSWYQQALGQGPQFIFQYYREEENGRGNFPPRFSGLQFPNYSSELNVNALELDDSALYLCASRSRMLRYGYTFGSGTRLTVV.

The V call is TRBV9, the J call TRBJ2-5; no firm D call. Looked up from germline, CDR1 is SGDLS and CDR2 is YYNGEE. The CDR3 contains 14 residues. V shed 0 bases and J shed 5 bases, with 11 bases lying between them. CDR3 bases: TGTGCCAGCAGCGTAGTCGGGTCTTCGGAGACCCAGTACTTC. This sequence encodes CASSVVGSSETQYF. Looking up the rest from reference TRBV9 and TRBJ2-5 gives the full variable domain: DSGVTQTPKHLITATGQRVTLRCSPRSGDLSVYWYQQSLDQGLQFLIQYYNGEERAKGNILERFSAQQFPDLHSELNLSSLELGDSALYFCASSVVGSSETQYFGPGTRLLVL.

The CDR3 is CATSDPLRPGAYTGELFF. CDR3 nucleotide sequence: TGTGCCACCAGTGATCCCCTAAGGCCAGGGGCCTACACCGGGGAGCTGTTTTTT. This chain uses TRBV24-1 with TRBJ2-2; possible D gene TRBD1, 6 bases. Between the trimmed V and J ends, which lost 3 bases and 3 bases, there was a span of 19 bases. The CDR3 consists of 18 residues. From germline, CDR1 is KGHDR and CDR2 SFDVKD.

The CDR3 spells CASSLDRGHYGYTF. As DNA, the CDR3 is TGTGCCAGCAGTTTAGACAGGGGGCACTATGGCTACACCTTC. The chain combines TRBV27 with TRBJ1-2, with 10 bases fitting TRBD1. Unmatched junction bases numbered 0, after V lost 2 bases and J lost 3 bases. The germline gives CDR1 MNHEY, CDR2 SMNVEV (reference sequence). The CDR3 spans 14 residues.

The CDR3 protein is CASSHSGAPYEQYF. The CDR3 DNA sequence: TGTGCCAGCAGTCATTCAGGGGCCCCCTACGAGCAGTACTTC. V usage is TRBV7-9 and J usage is TRBJ2-7; possibly TRBD1 for D (6 bases). V lost 6 bases, J lost 2 bases, and 14 bases lay in between. The CDR3 sequence is 14 residues long. Germline CDR1 reads SEHNR; CDR2 reads FQNEAQ (reference sequence). The entire variable domain, with the rest obtained from reference TRBV7-9 and TRBJ2-7, is as follows: DTGVSQNPRHKITKRGQNVTFRCDPISEHNRLYWYRQTLGQGPEFLTYFQNEAQLEKSRLLSDRFSAERPKGSFSTLEIQRTEQGDSAMYLCASSHSGAPYEQYFGPGTRLTVT.

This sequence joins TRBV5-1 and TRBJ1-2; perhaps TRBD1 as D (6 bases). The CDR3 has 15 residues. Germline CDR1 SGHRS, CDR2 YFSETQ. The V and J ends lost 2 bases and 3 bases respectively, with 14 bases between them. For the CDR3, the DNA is TGCGCCAGCAGCTTTGGGTCTTACAGGGACTATGGCTACACCTTC. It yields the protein CASSFGSYRDYGYTF.

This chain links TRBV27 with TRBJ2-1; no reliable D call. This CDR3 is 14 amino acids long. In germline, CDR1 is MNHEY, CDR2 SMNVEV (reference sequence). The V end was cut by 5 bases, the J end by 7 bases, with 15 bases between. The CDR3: CASSPIRVDNEQFF. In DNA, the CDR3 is TGTGCCAGCAGTCCTATTAGGGTGGATAATGAGCAGTTCTTC.